The rows below give T cell receptor beta chains drawn from one sample of a study of vaccination and CD4 T cells after COVID-19. No cognate antigen is known for these TCRs. TCRdb called the PCR reads again in MiXCR, with one record for every CDR3 protein. The profile covers just over 2,500 distinct CDR3 sequences, with just under 40% appearing a single time and approximately 45% taken by the ten largest. The sequencing input was CD4+ T cells from blood, cultured in vitro. The receptors derive from a human donor in good health. The CDR3 runs from the conserved cysteine through the conserved F or W. A D gene is named only where the DNA matches it firmly. Size values are once, few and many counts, or a class for expanded clones, and some rows have none.

CDR3nt	CDR3aa	abundance	d_gene	j_gene	v_gene
TGTGCCAGCAGTCCGGGACAGGGTCAAGGCTTC	CASSPGQGQGF	few	TRBD1	TRBJ1-2	TRBV2
TGTGCCAGCAGGGAGACAGGGATCTTCAATCAGCCCCAGCATTTT	CASRETGIFNQPQHF	.	TRBD1	TRBJ1-5	TRBV2
TGCAGTGCTTGGATAGGCAATCAGCCCCAGCATTTT	CSAWIGNQPQHF	few	.	TRBJ1-5	TRBV20-1
TGCGCCAGCAGCCAAGCGCGACGGGCTAGCTCGACTGCCTACGAGCAGTACTTC	CASSQARRASSTAYEQYF	.	.	TRBJ2-7	TRBV4-1
TGTGCCTACTCAAAAGCGGGAATGGGATTAGAGACCCAGTACTTC	CAYSKAGMGLETQYF	.	TRBD2	TRBJ2-5	TRBV6-1
TGTGCCAGCAGCTGGGACAGGGGAGGGTACGAGCAGTACTTC	CASSWDRGGYEQYF	.	TRBD1	TRBJ2-7	TRBV5-4
TGTGCCAGCAGTTTAGCGCGAGGACTAGCGAGGCGGTACTTC	CASSLARGLARRYF	.	TRBD2	TRBJ2-7	TRBV12-3/TRBV12-4
TGTGCCAGCAACGGCCGCTCCTACGAGCAGTACTTC	CASNGRSYEQYF	.	.	TRBJ2-7	TRBV6-2/TRBV6-3
TGTGCCAGCAGCGCCACGGGACGAAGTGGCTACACCTTC	CASSATGRSGYTF	.	.	TRBJ1-2	TRBV9
TGTGCCAGCAGAGCCACGGGGGAGACCCAGTACTTC	CASRATGETQYF	.	.	TRBJ2-5	TRBV2
TGCAGTGCCACTGACGGGACAGGGGGCCTGAACACTGAAGCTTTCTTT	CSATDGTGGLNTEAFF	few	TRBD1	TRBJ1-1	TRBV20-1
TGCAGTGCCCGGGGTCACACTGAAGCTTTCTTT	CSARGHTEAFF	.	.	TRBJ1-1	TRBV20-1
TGTGCCAGCAGCTCCCGACAGGGTTCTGGCCACATATATTTT	CASSSRQGSGHIYF	.	TRBD1	TRBJ1-3	TRBV9
TGTGCCAGCAGCTCGAGGGGCAGCACTAATTCACCCCTCCACTTT	CASSSRGSTNSPLHF	.	.	TRBJ1-6	TRBV12-3/TRBV12-4
TGCAGTGCTCCTAAAACGAGTAGCGGGGCGAACACCGGGGAGCTGTTTTTT	CSAPKTSSGANTGELFF	.	TRBD2	TRBJ2-2	TRBV20-1
TGCAGTGCTAGAGATCCCTACTCGGTCGAGTCAGCCGCAGATACGCAGTATTTT	CSARDPYSVESAADTQYF	.	.	TRBJ2-3	TRBV20-1
TGTGCCAGCAGTGCCCGTGCAGCTGGAAACACCATATATTTT	CASSARAAGNTIYF	few	.	TRBJ1-3	TRBV2
TGCAGCGTTGAAGACCGGGACAGGGGGTATGGCTACACCTTC	CSVEDRDRGYGYTF	.	TRBD1	TRBJ1-2	TRBV29-1